These T cell receptor beta chains were read from a single sample in a study of T cell changes during pregnancy in multiple sclerosis. Profiled with immunoSEQ multiplex PCR; TCRdb holds only in-frame clones, not every one. Of roughly 40,000 clones in the sample, roughly 93% were seen once. The specimen was CD4+ T cells from peripheral blood mononuclear cells, collected after pregnancy. These receptor sequences come from a female donor with multiple sclerosis, enrolled in a pregnancy study. Both conserved end residues are part of each CDR3. The order of the fields is clone size, V gene, J gene, D gene, CDR3 protein, CDR3 DNA. D genes are given only for firm matches. A clone size is listed for some rows: how often the clone was seen (once, few, many), or a class if it is expanded.

NA	TRBV11-3	TRBJ2-1	NA	CASSPGLGNEQFF	TGTGCCAGCAGCCCGGGTCTCGGAAATGAGCAGTTCTTC
NA	TRBV7-8	TRBJ1-5	TRBD1	CASSSRGVNQPQHF	TGTGCCAGCAGCTCCAGGGGGGTCAATCAGCCCCAGCATTTT
once	TRBV10-3	TRBJ1-2	NA	CAIKIGGDYGYTF	TGTGCCATCAAGATAGGGGGGGACTATGGCTACACCTTC
NA	TRBV13	TRBJ2-7	NA	CASSLDRASYEQYF	TGTGCCAGCAGCTTAGACAGGGCCTCCTACGAGCAGTACTTC
NA	TRBV10-3	TRBJ2-7	TRBD1	CAIRLQGESYEQYF	TGTGCCATCAGATTACAGGGGGAGTCCTACGAGCAGTACTTC
NA	TRBV7-8	TRBJ1-2	TRBD1	CASSYRTGGNYGYTF	TGTGCCAGCAGCTACAGGACAGGGGGCAACTATGGCTACACCTTC
NA	TRBV19	TRBJ1-1	TRBD1	CASLGNRGFSFF	TGTGCCAGCCTTGGGAACAGGGGTTTTTCTTTCTTT
NA	TRBV19	TRBJ2-7	TRBD2	CASQVAGGPFEQYF	TGTGCCAGCCAGGTGGCGGGGGGGCCCTTCGAGCAGTACTTC
NA	TRBV27	TRBJ2-2	TRBD1	CASRATQGAGELFF	TGTGCCAGCAGGGCGACACAGGGGGCGGGGGAGCTGTTTTTT
NA	TRBV2	TRBJ1-5	NA	CASGGGSGSNQPQHF	TGTGCCAGCGGGGGGGGGAGTGGAAGCAATCAGCCCCAGCATTTT
NA	TRBV2	TRBJ1-2	TRBD1	CASSPGQGNYGYTF	TGTGCCAGCAGCCCGGGACAGGGGAACTATGGCTACACCTTC
NA	TRBV2	TRBJ2-7	TRBD1	CASSPTGVVYEQYF	TGTGCCAGCAGTCCGACAGGGGTTGTCTACGAGCAGTACTTC
NA	TRBV10-2	TRBJ2-7	NA	CASSEVAAYEQYF	TGCGCCAGCAGTGAGGTGGCGGCCTACGAGCAGTACTTC
NA	TRBV9	TRBJ1-2	TRBD1	CASSGGLGQGGYGYTF	TGTGCCAGCAGCGGAGGGTTGGGACAGGGTGGCTATGGCTACACCTTC
once	TRBV5-1	TRBJ2-7	NA	CASSLDRAYEQYF	TGCGCCAGCAGCTTGGACAGGGCCTACGAGCAGTACTTC
once	TRBV9	TRBJ2-3	TRBD2	CASSVGRAGGLTDTQYF	TGTGCCAGCAGCGTAGGGCGGGCGGGGGGGCTGACAGATACGCAGTATTTT
NA	TRBV11-2	TRBJ2-5	TRBD1	CASSLRTGSGETQYF	TGTGCCAGCAGCTTACGGACAGGGAGCGGGGAGACCCAGTACTTC
NA	TRBV7-2	TRBJ2-1	NA	CASSSGVRGPLPNNEQFF	TGTGCCAGCAGCTCCGGCGTGCGGGGGCCTCTCCCCAACAATGAGCAGTTCTTC
NA	TRBV27	TRBJ2-1	TRBD2	CASSYQGTFLGGGHNEQFF	TGTGCCAGCAGTTATCAGGGGACCTTTCTCGGGGGGGGGCACAATGAGCAGTTCTTC
NA	TRBV5-6	TRBJ1-5	TRBD1	CASSFFRDRDNQPQHF	TGTGCCAGCAGCTTTTTCCGGGACAGGGACAATCAGCCCCAGCATTTT
NA	TRBV6-5	TRBJ2-1	TRBD1	CASSRWTGGGNEQFF	TGTGCCAGCAGTAGATGGACAGGGGGGGGCAATGAGCAGTTCTTC
NA	TRBV5-1	TRBJ2-5	NA	CASSFSGAETQYF	TGCGCCAGCAGCTTTTCAGGGGCCGAGACCCAGTACTTC
NA	TRBV30	TRBJ1-1	NA	CAWSPIRTEAFF	TGTGCCTGGAGCCCGATTAGGACAGAAGCTTTCTTT
NA	TRBV6-1	TRBJ1-1	NA	CASSESGGVDTEAFF	TGTGCCAGCAGTGAGTCGGGCGGGGTGGACACTGAAGCTTTCTTT
NA	TRBV4-1	TRBJ1-4	TRBD1	CASSQAGTGFEKLFF	TGCGCCAGCAGCCAAGCAGGGACAGGTTTTGAAAAACTGTTTTTT
NA	TRBV19	TRBJ1-5	NA	CASSRRDPNSNQPQHF	TGTGCCAGTAGTAGAAGAGATCCCAATAGCAATCAGCCCCAGCATTTT
NA	TRBV12-5	TRBJ1-2	NA	CASGLAPKASGTTFMGYGYTF	TGTGCTAGTGGTTTGGCCCCAAAAGCGAGCGGGACAACCTTTATGGGGTATGGCTACACCTTC